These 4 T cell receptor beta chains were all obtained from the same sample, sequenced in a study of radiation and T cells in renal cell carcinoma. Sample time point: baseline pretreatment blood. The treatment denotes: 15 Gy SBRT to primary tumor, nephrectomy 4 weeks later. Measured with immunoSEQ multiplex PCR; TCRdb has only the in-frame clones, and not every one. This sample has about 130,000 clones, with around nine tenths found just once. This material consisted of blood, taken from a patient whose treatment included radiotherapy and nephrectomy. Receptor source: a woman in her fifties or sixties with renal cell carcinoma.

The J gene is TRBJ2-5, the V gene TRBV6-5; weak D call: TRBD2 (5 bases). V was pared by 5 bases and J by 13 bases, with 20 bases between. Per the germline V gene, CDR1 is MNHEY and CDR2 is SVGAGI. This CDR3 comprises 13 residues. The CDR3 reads CASSPTRLLAPYF. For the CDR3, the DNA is TGTGCCAGCAGTCCTACACGACTCCTAGCTCCGTACTTC.

This chain's CDR3 is CASSLVAGVGTDTQYF. In nucleotides, the CDR3 is TGTGCCAGCAGCTTAGTAGCGGGGGTAGGCACAGATACGCAGTATTTT. The chain has TRBV5-4 and TRBJ2-3, with 9 positions matching TRBD2. Germline CDR1 SGHNT, CDR2 YYREEE (reference sequence). Unmatched junction bases numbered 5, after V lost 2 bases and J lost 1 base. This CDR3 has 16 amino acids.

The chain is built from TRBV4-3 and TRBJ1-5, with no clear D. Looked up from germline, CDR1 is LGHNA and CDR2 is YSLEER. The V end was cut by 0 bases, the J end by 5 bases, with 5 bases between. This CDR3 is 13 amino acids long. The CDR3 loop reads CASSQDLDQPQHF. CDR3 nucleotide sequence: TGCGCCAGCAGCCAAGATCTGGATCAGCCCCAGCATTTT.

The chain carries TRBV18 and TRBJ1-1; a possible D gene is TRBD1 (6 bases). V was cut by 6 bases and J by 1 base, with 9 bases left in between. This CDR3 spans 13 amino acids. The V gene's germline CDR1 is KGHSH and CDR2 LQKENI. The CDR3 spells CASSTGQNTEAFF. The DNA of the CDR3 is TGTGCCAGCTCCACGGGACAGAACACTGAAGCTTTCTTT.